This T cell receptor beta chain came from a study of blood T cell repertoires in COVID-19. For the study at large: The origin of the acute and convalescent COVID-19 samples was the United States, Italy and Spain. PBMCs, B-cell-depleted T cells, or T cells provided the cDNA or gDNA that made up the material.

Germline V CDR1 and CDR2: ENHRY, SYGVKD. CDR3 length: 14 amino acids. V dropped 0 bases and J dropped 7 bases, with 9 bases sitting between them. TCRdb's copy holds only in-frame clones and misses some; the assay was immunoSEQ multiplex PCR. Found here are 60,000 or so clones, approximately 86% of them singletons; the top ten hold roughly 9.1%. Material: peripheral blood. This chain joins TRBV10-3 and TRBJ2-2; D ambiguous. This receptor was taken from a human donor with acute or convalescent COVID-19. The donor label of this sample is uncertain. The CDR3 spells CAISESQVIGELFF. The CDR3 DNA reads TGTGCCATCAGTGAGTCGCAGGTCATCGGGGAGCTGTTTTTT.